The 21 T cell receptor beta chains below all came from one sample that was sequenced in a study of blood T cell repertoires in COVID-19. Method: immunoSEQ multiplex PCR; TCRdb's copy keeps in-frame clones and lacks some. This sample yields some 75,000 clones, of which roughly 84% are seen a single time; around 2.8% belongs to the top ten. Sequencing was performed on peripheral blood. These receptor sequences come from a man between 65 and 79 years old with active or convalescent COVID-19.

The chain uses TRBV28 and TRBJ1-3; D call uncertain. Trimming pared 6 bases from V and 0 bases from J, leaving 18 bases between. Germline V gives CDR1 MDHEN, CDR2 SYDVKM. This CDR3 is 17 amino acids long. The CDR3 sequence is CASSEAGQLYSGNTIYF. Written as DNA, the CDR3 is TGTGCCAGCAGCGAAGCGGGCCAGTTATACTCTGGAAACACCATATATTTT. Supplemented by reference TRBV28 and TRBJ1-3, the full variable domain reads DVKVTQSSRYLVKRTGEKVFLECVQDMDHENMFWYRQDPGLGLRLIYFSYDVKMKEKGDIPEGYSVSREKKERFSLILESASTNQTSMYLCASSEAGQLYSGNTIYFGEGSWLTVV.

This clone was recorded once. The chain links TRBV6-5 to TRBJ1-3, with D possibly TRBD1 on 5 matching bases. V lost 6 bases and J 9 bases, leaving 12 bases between the germline ends. CDR1 MNHEY and CDR2 SVGAGI come from the germline V gene. The CDR3 is 12 amino acids. The CDR3 sequence: CASRQTGGTIYF. Written as DNA, the CDR3 is TGTGCCAGCAGGCAAACGGGGGGCACCATATATTTT.

This chain links TRBV19 with TRBJ2-6, with D maybe TRBD1 (7 bases). This CDR3 region has 18 residues. V was trimmed by 4 bases and J by 1 base, leaving 17 bases between them. Germline CDR1 LNHDA, CDR2 SQIVND (reference sequence). CDR3 in DNA: TGTGCCAGTAGTAGGACAGGAGGGTCTCTATCTGGGGCCAACGTCCTGACTTTC. It translates to CASSRTGGSLSGANVLTF.

This chain links TRBV15 with TRBJ1-2; D is possibly TRBD1 (6 bases). CDR1 LNHNV and CDR2 YYDKDF come from the germline V gene (reference sequence). Trimming took 0 bases from V and 7 from J, leaving 21 bases between them. The CDR3 consists of 17 residues. CDR3 residues: CATSRDLLRGSTGGYTF. The CDR3 region has the DNA TGTGCCACCAGCAGAGATCTGTTAAGGGGGTCTACGGGTGGCTACACCTTC.

In DNA form, the CDR3 reads TGCGCCAGCAGCGCACAACTAGCGGGGGGATACAATGAGCAGTTCTTC. Its protein product is CASSAQLAGGYNEQFF. This chain links TRBV5-1 with TRBJ2-1; the match to TRBD2 covers 12 bases. Trimming cost V 4 bases and J 4 bases; bases outside gene matches: 6. This CDR3 is 16 amino acids long. Germline assignment: CDR1 SGHRS and CDR2 YFSETQ.

The gene calls are TRBV3-1 (or the pseudogene TRBV3-2) and TRBJ2-1, with TRBD2 matching 10 bases. Losses at the gene ends were 4 bases for V and 6 bases for J; bases not matched to a gene: 6. The CDR3 contains 15 residues. The V gene's germline CDR1 is LGHDT and CDR2 YNNKEL (reference sequence). The DNA for the CDR3 is TGTGCCAGCAGCCGGGGGGCTAGCGGGAGCAATGAGCAGTTCTTC. Amino acid sequence: CASSRGASGSNEQFF.

The chain carries TRBV30 and TRBJ1-2, with TRBD1 matching 7 bases. The junction had 7 bases not matched to a gene; V was cut back by 3 bases and J by 6 bases. CDR3 length: 13 amino acids. The germline V gene encodes CDR1 GTSNPN and CDR2 SVGIG (reference sequence). The CDR3 here is CAWRVGGADGYTF. Written as DNA, the CDR3 is TGTGCCTGGAGAGTAGGGGGCGCGGATGGCTACACCTTC. Filled out from reference TRBV30 and TRBJ1-2, the complete variable domain reads SQTIHQWPATLVQPVGSPLSLECTVEGTSNPNLYWYRQAAGRGLQLLFYSVGIGQISSEVPQNLSASRPQDRQFILSSKKLLLSDSGFYLCAWRVGGADGYTFGSGTRLTVV.

The chain links TRBV30 to TRBJ1-5; D possibly corresponds to TRBD1 (5 bases). Trimming cost V 2 bases and J 5 bases, with 10 bases left between them. The CDR3 has 13 amino acids. The V gene's germline CDR1 is GTSNPN and CDR2 SVGIG (reference sequence). The CDR3 DNA reads TGTGCCTGGAGTAGGGGTAACGATCAGCCCCAGCATTTT. Amino acid sequence: CAWSRGNDQPQHF.

Of note for this clone: The junction does not match germline at one end; this may be a read error. The rearrangement links TRBV5-6 to TRBJ1-1; 8 nucleotides line up with TRBD1. CDR1 is SGHDT and CDR2 is YYEEEE in the germline V gene. CDR3 length equals 13 residues. As DNA, the CDR3 is TGTGCCAGCAGCACGACAGGGGTCCCTGAGGCTTTCTTT. Protein: CASSTTGVPEAFF.

V and J are TRBV6-5 and TRBJ1-1; no definite D call. The V end was cut by 6 bases, the J end by 0 bases, with 8 bases between. The CDR3 is made up of 13 amino acids. Germline loops: CDR1 MNHEY, CDR2 SVGAGI. The CDR3 sequence is CASRRSMNTEAFF. The CDR3 DNA reads TGTGCCAGCAGGCGTTCAATGAACACTGAAGCTTTCTTT.

The gene calls are TRBV5-1 and TRBJ2-5; a possible D gene is TRBD1 (5 bases). Per germline, CDR1 SGHRS and CDR2 YFSETQ. Trimming shortened V by 0 bases and J by 5 bases, and 8 bases separated the two germline ends. CDR3 length equals 13 residues. CDR3 sequence reads: CASSLAGLETQYF. CDR3 DNA: TGCGCCAGCAGCTTGGCAGGGCTGGAGACCCAGTACTTC.

The chain joins TRBV6-2 or TRBV6-3 to TRBJ1-2, with D maybe TRBD1 (5 bases). Looked up from germline, CDR1 is MNHEY and CDR2 is SVGEGT. This CDR3 is built from 14 residues. V gave up 0 bases and J gave up 5 bases, with 10 bases separating them. The CDR3 spells CASSYSRVRYGYTF. The CDR3 DNA is TGTGCCAGCAGTTACTCCAGGGTTCGGTATGGCTACACCTTC.

The rearrangement uses TRBV5-4 and TRBJ2-1; D perhaps matches TRBD2 (7 bases). The CDR3 covers 16 residues. The V gene's germline CDR1 is SGHNT and CDR2 YYREEE (reference sequence). V was shortened by 0 bases and J by 5 bases, with 15 bases between the two germline ends. The CDR3 spells CASSLEGGARNNEQFF. In DNA form, the CDR3 reads TGTGCCAGCAGCTTGGAAGGGGGGGCTCGAAACAATGAGCAGTTCTTC.

The CDR3 DNA follows: TGTGCCAGCAGTTACTCGCAGGGTGGGGAAAAACTGTTTTTT. Encoded protein: CASSYSQGGEKLFF. The chain has TRBV6-5 and TRBJ1-4, with D tentatively TRBD1 (5 bases). The V end was cut by 0 bases, the J end by 8 bases, with 10 bases between. The CDR3 loop spans 14 amino acids. Germline CDR1 and CDR2: MNHEY and SVGAGI.

The chain recombines TRBV10-3 with TRBJ1-4; TRBD1 matches at 7 bases. This CDR3 has 16 residues. Germline CDR1 ENHRY, CDR2 SYGVKD. V shed 0 bases, J shed 7 bases, and the junction held 8 bases outside the gene matches. The CDR3 sequence: CAISESDRGRGEKLFF. Here the CDR3 DNA reads TGTGCCATCAGTGAGTCGGATAGGGGGCGAGGTGAAAAACTGTTTTTT.

This chain links TRBV5-5 with TRBJ2-7; 7 nucleotides agree with TRBD1. The J segment lost 3 bases and the V segment lost 4 bases, leaving 7 bases of the junction unmatched. The germline CDR1 and CDR2 sequences are SGHKS and YYEKEE (reference sequence). The CDR3 extends over 14 amino acids. CDR3 in amino acids: CASSPSTGNYEQYF. CDR3 sequence (DNA): TGTGCCAGCAGCCCCTCGACAGGGAACTACGAGCAGTACTTC.

The rearrangement uses TRBV3-1 (or the pseudogene TRBV3-2) and TRBJ2-2; D possibly corresponds to TRBD1 (5 bases). The CDR3 consists of 14 residues. Looked up from germline, CDR1 is LGHDT and CDR2 is YNNKEL (reference sequence). Trimming left V 1 base short and J 6 bases short, with 9 bases between. CDR3 in amino acids: CASSQGDRSGELFF. In DNA form, the CDR3 reads TGTGCCAGCAGCCAAGGAGACAGATCCGGGGAGCTGTTTTTT.

The V call is TRBV29-1, the J call TRBJ1-4, with TRBD1 as a possible D gene (6 bases). This CDR3 is 13 amino acids long. Germline CDR1 reads SQVTM; CDR2 reads ANQGSEA. Between the trimmed V and J ends, which lost 6 bases and 7 bases, there was a span of 15 bases. Here the CDR3 reads CSVQGRGGEKLFF. CDR3 bases: TGCAGCGTCCAGGGGAGGGGGGGTGAAAAACTGTTTTTT.

V and J are TRBV6-5 and TRBJ2-1; TRBD1 matches at 8 bases. Unmatched junction bases numbered 3, after V lost 2 bases and J lost 6 bases. Germline V lookup: CDR1 MNHEY, CDR2 SVGAGI. This CDR3 has 14 residues. The CDR3 loop is CASSYTDRGNEQFF. CDR3 nucleotides: TGTGCCAGCAGTTACACCGACAGGGGCAATGAGCAGTTCTTC.

The genes are TRBV15 and TRBJ1-2; D gene unclear. CDR1 is LNHNV, CDR2 YYDKDF, per germline (reference sequence). CDR3 length: 13 amino acids. Trimming took off 1 base at V and 5 bases at J, with 8 bases between the two ends. CDR3 nucleotide sequence: TGTGCCACCAGCAGAGCTAACAGATATGGCTACACCTTC. It is translated as CATSRANRYGYTF.

The chain joins TRBV2 to TRBJ1-4; 8 bases line up with TRBD1. V lost 3 bases to trimming and J lost 10 bases; unmatched junction nucleotides: 7. Looked up from germline, CDR1 is SNHLY and CDR2 is FYNNEI. CDR3 length: 14 amino acids. CDR3 in amino acids: CASSDTGQGVKLFF. The CDR3 nucleotides are TGTGCCAGCAGTGACACTGGACAGGGAGTAAAACTGTTTTTT.